Listed below are T cell receptor beta chains from one sample, sequenced in a study of T cells in Graves' hyperthyroidism and ophthalmopathy. TCRdb re-called the multiplex PCR reads through MiXCR, storing one row per CDR3 protein. Of 400,000 to 550,000 distinct CDR3 sequences in the sample, roughly 14% were seen once. The specimen was blood. These receptors were collected from a woman aged 18-29 years with Graves' hyperthyroidism. Each CDR3 is given with its conserved first and last residue. The D gene is left open where the match is weak. Clone size, where shown, is once, few, many, or a class for clones that have expanded.

>TRBJ1-1|many|TRBV2|TRBD1
CASTRGGGDGTEAFF
TGTGCCAGCACCCGGGGAGGGGGCGATGGCACTGAAGCTTTCTTT
>TRBJ2-5|many|TRBV5-1|.
CASSLSGQLKETQYF
TGCGCCAGCAGCTTATCCGGACAATTGAAAGAGACCCAGTACTTC
>TRBJ2-5|many|TRBV6-6|TRBD1
CASSYSISGTGVFGETQYF
TGTGCCAGCAGTTACTCCATATCCGGGACAGGGGTTTTCGGGGAGACCCAGTACTTC
>TRBJ2-2|few|TRBV13|TRBD2
CASSRAGGWTGELFF
TGTGCCAGCAGCCGAGCGGGAGGATGGACCGGGGAGCTGTTTTTT
>TRBJ2-2|many|TRBV30|.
CAWSVQRAGELFF
TGTGCCTGGAGTGTACAGAGGGCCGGGGAGCTGTTTTTT
>TRBJ1-3|.|TRBV6-5|.
CASSYMAGSPSGNTIYF
TGTGCCAGCAGTTATATGGCAGGTTCCCCCTCTGGAAACACCATATATTTT
>TRBJ1-1|many|TRBV5-1|.
CASSRGKEDEAFF
TGCGCCAGCAGCAGGGGTAAAGAAGATGAAGCTTTCTTT
>TRBJ2-2|.|TRBV6-6|.
CASSYSGTHTGELFF
TGTGCCAGCAGTTACTCGGGGACCCACACCGGGGAGCTGTTTTTT
>TRBJ2-7|few|TRBV25-1|.
CASSELGSPSYEQYF
TGTGCCAGCAGTGAATTGGGGTCACCCAGTTACGAGCAGTACTTC
>TRBJ2-3|few|TRBV6-5|TRBD2
CASSSLAEVSTDTQYF
TGTGCCAGCAGTTCTCTAGCGGAGGTGAGCACAGATACGCAGTATTTT
>TRBJ2-1|.|TRBV20-1|TRBD2
CSALSAGGDNEQFF
TGCAGTGCCCTCTCCGCGGGAGGGGACAATGAGCAGTTCTTC
>TRBJ2-7|once|TRBV6-2/TRBV6-3|.
CASSRRLEEQYF
TGTGCCAGCAGCCGCCGTTTAGAGGAGCAGTACTTC
>TRBJ1-1|many|TRBV27|.
CASRTGPNTEAFF
TGTGCCAGCAGAACCGGGCCAAACACTGAAGCTTTCTTT
>TRBJ2-1|many|TRBV20-1|.
CSATCISSYNEQFF
TGCAGTGCTACCTGCATCAGCTCCTACAATGAGCAGTTCTTC
>TRBJ1-1|.|TRBV20-1|.
CSAKRTTNTEAFF
TGCAGTGCTAAACGAACAACTAACACTGAAGCTTTCTTT
>TRBJ2-3|many|TRBV11-2|.
CASSLDRLVRDTQYF
TGTGCCAGCAGCTTAGATCGCCTAGTTCGAGATACGCAGTATTTT